These T cell receptor beta chains were read from a single sample in a study of identical twins. TCRdb re-called the 5' RACE reads with MiXCR, one entry per CDR3 protein. The table lists around 680,000 distinct CDR3 sequences, less than 10% of them singletons, with approximately 0.94% in the top ten. These data also featured in a second study, about yellow fever vaccine responses in identical twins.

Sequencing was carried out using PBMCs. The source of these receptors is a woman aged 18-29 years in good health. The CDR3 runs from the conserved cysteine through the conserved F or W. Each record gives: V gene, CDR3 length, J gene, clone size, D gene, CDR3 protein, CDR3 DNA. D genes are given only for firm matches. Clone size is stated in some rows and not others, as once, few, many or a class when expanded.

TRBV7-9,13,TRBJ2-3,few,-,CASRNPTTDTQYF,TGTGCCAGCAGGAATCCCACCACAGATACGCAGTATTTT
TRBV27,13,TRBJ2-2,few,-,CASSLFLPGELFF,TGTGCCAGCAGTTTATTTCTCCCCGGGGAGCTGTTTTTT
TRBV5-6,16,TRBJ2-7,few,-,CASSLNHRRNSYEQYF,TGTGCCAGCAGCTTAAACCATAGGAGGAACTCCTACGAGCAGTACTTC
TRBV6-5,16,TRBJ2-2,few,-,CASSYSSPRATGELFF,TGTGCCAGCAGTTACTCGTCGCCACGGGCCACCGGGGAGCTGTTTTTT
TRBV6-2/TRBV6-3,16,TRBJ2-1,-,-,CASSYPTGRWRNEQFF,TGTGCCAGCAGTTACCCCACTGGTAGGTGGCGGAATGAGCAGTTCTTC
TRBV12-3/TRBV12-4,14,TRBJ1-6,many,-,CASSLAQGSSPLHF,TGTGCCAGCAGTTTGGCGCAGGGCTCTTCACCCCTCCACTTT
TRBV27,16,TRBJ2-7,-,TRBD2,CASSPTRGGASYEQYF,TGTGCCAGCAGCCCCACTCGCGGGGGGGCCTCCTACGAGCAGTACTTC
TRBV20-1,13,TRBJ2-2,few,-,CSARDPFPGELFF,TGCAGTGCTAGAGACCCCTTCCCGGGGGAGCTGTTTTTT
TRBV18,16,TRBJ2-7,-,TRBD2,CASSPIRTSGSSEQYF,TGTGCCAGCTCACCAATCAGGACTAGCGGGAGTTCCGAGCAGTACTTC
TRBV5-1,15,TRBJ2-7,few,-,CASSLSGQGGNEQYF,TGCGCCAGCAGCTTGTCGGGTCAGGGGGGCAACGAGCAGTACTTC
TRBV19,14,TRBJ2-2,-,TRBD2,CASGTSGSIWELFF,TGTGCCAGTGGGACTAGCGGGAGCATCTGGGAGCTGTTTTTT
TRBV27,14,TRBJ2-7,-,-,CASSFSPDGYEQYF,TGTGCCAGCAGTTTTTCCCCAGATGGCTACGAGCAGTACTTC
TRBV30,12,TRBJ2-2,-,-,CAWTGFTGELFF,TGTGCCTGGACAGGGTTCACCGGGGAGCTGTTTTTT
TRBV29-1,14,TRBJ2-6,many,TRBD1,CSAWTGSGANVLTF,TGCAGCGCCTGGACAGGGTCTGGGGCCAACGTCCTGACTTTC
TRBV11-2,15,TRBJ2-3,few,TRBD1,CASSFRDSITDTQYF,TGTGCCAGCAGCTTCCGGGACAGCATCACAGATACGCAGTATTTT
TRBV11-1,18,TRBJ2-2,-,TRBD1,CASSQGATAGTNTGELFF,TGTGCCAGCAGCCAGGGGGCAACGGCAGGGACGAACACCGGGGAGCTGTTTTTT
TRBV15,16,TRBJ2-2,few,TRBD1,CATSRYRGANTGELFF,TGTGCCACCAGCAGGTACAGGGGCGCAAACACCGGGGAGCTGTTTTTT